This T cell receptor (beta chain) was observed in a study of blood T cell repertoires in COVID-19. About the study: Sites in the United States, Italy and Spain provided acute and convalescent COVID-19 samples. PBMCs, B-cell-depleted T cells, or T cells were the source of the cDNA or gDNA that made up the material.

Germline CDR1 is LNHDA and CDR2 is SQIVND (reference sequence). The CDR3 length is 16 residues. V lost 6 bases and J lost 3; bases outside the gene matches: 11. Original handling: Reference gene primer amplification gave estimated nucleated cell counts. Repertoires were generated with immunoSEQ multiplex PCR, while TCRdb's copy carries only in-frame clones and drops some. The V and J calls and clone size were taken over from that table, and D and trimming were inferred from the DNA. The sample lists under 250,000 clones, over 75% occurring once. The source material was peripheral blood. This receptor was taken from a woman aged 35 to 49 with acute or convalescent COVID-19. The chain combines TRBV19 with TRBJ1-1, with 9 bases identical to TRBD1. The CDR3, as DNA: TGTGCCAGTAGGGAGAACAGGGGGCGCGTGGACACTGAAGCTTTCTTT. Its protein is CASRENRGRVDTEAFF.